The rows below give T cell receptor beta chains drawn from one sample of a study of cytomegalovirus exposure and HLA in healthy donors. Assay: immunoSEQ multiplex PCR; the TCRdb copy retains only in-frame clones and omits some. The table includes about 180,000 clones, more than 75% detected once. The sequenced material came from PBMCs. All receptors come from a woman between 25 and 40 years old in good health and CMV-seropositive. Each CDR3 is given with its conserved first and last residue. A D gene is named only where the DNA matches it firmly.

V gene | CDR3 length | D gene | CDR3 protein
TRBV6-6 | 15 | - | CASSYSDSSNEKLFF
TRBV5-1 | 14 | TRBD1 | CASSHGTGAYEQYF
TRBV5-1 | 15 | - | CASSVRDAGANVLTF
TRBV9 | 16 | TRBD1 | CASSVDPGTGNNEQFF
TRBV19 | 14 | TRBD1 | CASKDRPNTDTQYF
TRBV7-8 | 15 | TRBD1 | CASSTRTAPGGEAFF
TRBV4-3 | 15 | - | CASSQVASPEDEQFF
TRBV4-3 | 20 | TRBD2 | CASSQGIGTSGLPSTDTQYF
TRBV6-5 | 15 | TRBD1 | CASRRTGGRTGELFF
TRBV11-2 | 14 | - | CASSLSAGLNEQFF
TRBV27 | 15 | TRBD1 | CASSPSGGTGYGYTF
TRBV7-8 | 20 | TRBD1 | CASSSPEPRDRGVFAETQYF
TRBV12-5 | 13 | - | CASGLWEDTEAFF
TRBV27 | 15 | - | CASRPRQGRYNEQFF
TRBV2 | 13 | - | CASSERTMDGYTF
TRBV11-3 | 17 | TRBD2 | CASRGRTSRPSTDTQYF
TRBV28 | 13 | - | CASSSILADTQYF
TRBV4-3 | 14 | - | CASSQRTIYNEQFF
TRBV4-2 | 18 | TRBD1 | CASSYGGGGRDRAEKLFF
TRBV29-1 | 14 | - | CSVSAAHSGNTIYF
TRBV10-3 | 14 | - | CAISDAGFTDTQYF
TRBV4-3 | 15 | TRBD1 | CASSSQTGLSYEQYF
TRBV7-9 | 17 | TRBD1 | CSSSPRTGGGSNSPLHF
TRBV25-1 | 12 | - | CASSGAEETQYF
TRBV6-6 | 12 | - | CASREQGIEQLF
TRBV7-2 | 16 | TRBD2 | CASSGSGGAGTGELFF
TRBV7-6 | 19 | TRBD1 | CASSATGRHPVMNNYGYTF
TRBV9 | 16 | - | CASSVVYGGTRGEQFF
TRBV28 | 15 | TRBD1 | CASSSSGTGAREQYF
TRBV7-2 | 17 | TRBD2 | CASSPHPNSGGIDTQYF
TRBV7-8 | 14 | TRBD2 | CASSFRGGTDTQYF
TRBV30 | 14 | - | CAWSRLGEGEKLFF
TRBV4-3 | 14 | TRBD1 | CASSQPGQVYGYTF
TRBV4-2 | 16 | TRBD2 | CASSQASGGASDTQYF
TRBV5-1 | 17 | - | CASSQTIGQSSGNTIYF
TRBV30 | 19 | TRBD2 | CAWKLRGLAGGNSYNEQFF